A single sample is the source of the 32 T cell receptor beta chains below, sequenced in a study of blood T cells in healthy people across ages. A second roughly 6 to 12 cycle PCR used barcoded and J-beta primers. TCRdb re-derived calls from the 5' RACE reads in MiXCR, one entry per CDR3 protein. The sample carries more than 700,000 distinct CDR3 sequences, around half recorded once. The sample taken for sequencing was blood. These receptors came from a man older than 75 in good health.

The V call is TRBV7-2, the J call TRBJ2-3, with D unclear. The CDR3 runs 17 residues. Between the trimmed V and J ends, which lost 1 base and 4 bases, there was a span of 18 bases. Germline CDR1 reads SGHTA; CDR2 reads FQGNSA. CDR3 DNA sequence: TGTGCCAGCAGCTTAGAAGTCACCAGCCGATCAGCAGATACGCAGTATTTT. The encoded protein is CASSLEVTSRSADTQYF.

This sequence joins TRBV5-5 and TRBJ2-5; 9 positions agree with TRBD2. The CDR3 is 14 amino acids. V shed 1 base, J shed 11 bases, and the junction held 9 bases outside the gene matches. Germline V gives CDR1 SGHKS, CDR2 YYEKEE (reference sequence). This chain's CDR3 is CASSLNGGRGEQYF. The CDR3 DNA sequence: TGTGCCAGCAGCTTGAACGGCGGGAGGGGGGAGCAGTACTTC.

The V and J genes are TRBV5-1 and TRBJ2-5, with D maybe TRBD2 (5 bases). The ends were cut back, 3 bases at V and 0 bases at J, with 9 bases in the middle. The germline CDR1 and CDR2 sequences are SGHRS and YFSETQ. The CDR3 consists of 14 residues. The CDR3 here is CASSSLRDQETQYF. The CDR3 DNA reads TGCGCCAGCAGCTCCCTGCGGGACCAAGAGACCCAGTACTTC.

This chain links TRBV28 with TRBJ2-5, with 10 bases matching TRBD2. The J call is in doubt because the DNA end fits TRBJ2-7 better. Germline CDR1 and CDR2: MDHEN and SYDVKM. The CDR3 has 15 residues. CDR3 DNA sequence: TGTGCCAGCAGTTTGGGAGGAGCGGGAGGGTACGAGCAGTACTTC. Protein sequence: CASSLGGAGGYEQYF.

This clonotype came up a few times. The chain recombines TRBV29-1 with TRBJ2-1; 7 bases align to TRBD2. CDR1 and CDR2 from the germline V gene are SQVTM and ANQGSEA. There are 13 residues in the CDR3. The trim removed 6 bases at V and 5 bases at J, leaving 7 bases unmatched. CDR3 sequence: CSVAGKRNNEQFF. DNA of the CDR3: TGCAGCGTAGCGGGAAAGAGGAACAATGAGCAGTTCTTC.

This clonotype was observed a few times. The chain combines TRBV10-3 with TRBJ1-1; D possibly corresponds to TRBD1 (6 bases). V was clipped by 0 bases and J by 0 bases, with 20 bases between them. This CDR3 contains 19 residues. The germline CDR1 and CDR2 sequences are ENHRY and SYGVKD. The DNA of the CDR3 is TGTGCCATCAGTGAGTCCCCCCCACAGGTCGGACAGATGAACACTGAAGCTTTCTTT. Translated, it gives CAISESPPQVGQMNTEAFF.

The rearrangement joins TRBV27 to TRBJ2-5, with a tentative D call TRBD2 (6 bases). Looked up from germline, CDR1 is MNHEY and CDR2 is SMNVEV (reference sequence). Deletions cut 6 bases from V and 2 bases from J, with 13 bases between. The CDR3 extends over 14 amino acids. The CDR3 DNA reads as TGTGCCAGCAGCACCCACGGGGGACAAGAGACCCAGTACTTC. Its protein is CASSTHGGQETQYF.

This clonotype was seen a few times. The chain employs TRBV12-3 or TRBV12-4 and TRBJ2-7; 9 bases map to TRBD1. The CDR3 covers 13 residues. After removal of 5 bases from V and 5 bases from J, the junction contained 4 bases not matched to a gene. The CDR3 sequence is CASSAGTGHEQYF. The CDR3 region has the DNA TGTGCCAGCAGTGCGGGGACAGGGCACGAGCAGTACTTC.

V is TRBV29-1 and J is TRBJ1-2; tentative D call: TRBD1 (6 bases). The V and J ends lost 5 bases and 6 bases respectively, with 16 bases between them. The CDR3 is 13 amino acids. The germline V gene has CDR1 SQVTM and CDR2 ANQGSEA. The CDR3 reads CSVRGGVEDGYTF. CDR3 sequence (DNA): TGCAGCGTTAGGGGGGGAGTAGAGGATGGCTACACCTTC.

To note about this clonotype: Sequence at one end of the junction differs from germline and may be a read error. The chain has TRBV12-3 or TRBV12-4 and TRBJ2-7; the match to TRBD2 covers 9 bases. Near its end, the DNA agrees better with TRBJ2-5, so the J call may be wrong. The CDR3 covers 17 residues. Here the CDR3 reads CVSSFIPQTSGPETQYF. CDR3 nucleotides: TGTGTCAGCAGTTTTATCCCCCAGACTAGCGGCCCAGAGACCCAGTACTTC.

The CDR3 coding sequence is TGTGCCAGCAGTGAATCGTGGGAAGAGACCCAGTACTTC. Translating it yields CASSESWEETQYF. The chain uses TRBV6-1 and TRBJ2-5; D unclear. Germline CDR1 MNHNS, CDR2 SASEGT. The CDR3 spans 13 residues. V was shortened by 2 bases and J by 3 bases, with 7 bases between the two germline ends.

This clonotype was seen only a few times. This chain joins TRBV20-1 and TRBJ2-4; 12 bases align to TRBD1. The J call may be wrong; the DNA end is better matched by TRBJ2-7. This CDR3 region has 14 residues. Germline CDR1 reads DFQATT; CDR2 reads SNEGSKA (reference sequence). The CDR3 sequence: CSASRGTGGFEQYF. The CDR3 DNA reads as TGCAGTGCTAGTAGAGGGACAGGGGGCTTCGAGCAGTACTTC.

V usage is TRBV5-1 and J usage is TRBJ1-5; D is perhaps TRBD1 (6 bases). V gave up 0 bases and J gave up 7 bases, with 20 bases separating them. Germline CDR1 is SGHRS and CDR2 is YFSETQ. The CDR3 covers 17 residues. CDR3 bases: TGCGCCAGCAGCTTGGCGCCCAGGGGAGCCCGAGAGCAGCCCCAGCATTTT. The encoded protein is CASSLAPRGAREQPQHF.

This clonotype showed up just a few times. The chain is built from TRBV27 and TRBJ1-1, with D tentatively TRBD1 (6 bases). The CDR3 contains 13 residues. Germline CDR1 reads MNHEY; CDR2 reads SMNVEV (reference sequence). The ends were cut back, 6 bases at V and 5 bases at J, with 13 bases in the middle. The CDR3 coding sequence is TGTGCCAGCAGACCCCAGGGGTATACTGAAGCTTTCTTT. This codes for CASRPQGYTEAFF.

The chain combines TRBV6-5 with TRBJ2-1; perhaps TRBD2 as D (5 bases). Germline CDR1 and CDR2: MNHEY and SVGAGI. This CDR3 is 14 amino acids long. The ends were cut back, 0 bases at V and 9 bases at J, with 12 bases in the middle. The CDR3 loop reads CASSYSRGSGEQFF. Here the CDR3 DNA reads TGTGCCAGCAGTTACTCGCGTGGGAGTGGTGAGCAGTTCTTC.

The chain is built from TRBV7-2 and TRBJ1-4, with D possibly being TRBD1 (6 bases). This CDR3 comprises 14 residues. Trimming cost V 4 bases and J 8 bases, with 14 bases left between them. Germline V CDR1 and CDR2: SGHTA, FQGNSA. The CDR3 here is CASSWGRGREKLFF. As DNA, the CDR3 is TGTGCCAGCAGCTGGGGGAGGGGGAGGGAAAAACTGTTTTTT.

Only one count was recorded for this clonotype. The genes are TRBV28 and TRBJ1-4, with D hard to call. The CDR3 has 13 amino acids. Trimming removed 7 bases at V and 8 bases at J, with 14 bases between. The germline V gene encodes CDR1 MDHEN and CDR2 SYDVKM. The CDR3 protein is CASTLPRLEKLFF. The CDR3 region has the DNA TGTGCCAGCACTCTCCCAAGGTTGGAAAAACTGTTTTTT. Full variable domain (remainder filled in from reference TRBV28 and TRBJ1-4): DVKVTQSSRYLVKRTGEKVFLECVQDMDHENMFWYRQDPGLGLRLIYFSYDVKMKEKGDIPEGYSVSREKKERFSLILESASTNQTSMYLCASTLPRLEKLFFGSGTQLSVL.

The J gene is TRBJ2-3, the V gene TRBV20-1, with 7 bases matching TRBD2. Germline V lookup: CDR1 DFQATT, CDR2 SNEGSKA (reference sequence). CDR3 length: 16 residues. The trim removed 5 bases at V and 6 bases at J, leaving 17 bases unmatched. The DNA for the CDR3 is TGCAGTGCTCCGCGGAGATCTAGCGGCATAAGCGATACGCAGTATTTT. This gives the protein CSAPRRSSGISDTQYF.

V and J are TRBV27 and TRBJ1-5; no definite D call. This CDR3 has 13 residues. V was shortened by 5 bases and J by 3 bases, with 8 bases between the two germline ends. Germline V CDR1 and CDR2: MNHEY, SMNVEV (reference sequence). Written as DNA, the CDR3 is TGTGCCAGCAGTCCTAGCTACAATCAGCCCCAGCATTTT. Protein: CASSPSYNQPQHF.

This clonotype turned up a few times. The V and J genes are TRBV12-3 or TRBV12-4 and TRBJ1-5; D ambiguous. The CDR3 has 13 amino acids. Trimming removed 3 bases at V and 4 bases at J, with 7 bases between. CDR3 residues: CASSFSPNQPQHF. As DNA, the CDR3 is TGTGCCAGCAGTTTCAGTCCAAATCAGCCCCAGCATTTT.

This sequence joins TRBV6-2 or TRBV6-3 and TRBJ2-7; D is uncertain. Trimming took 0 bases from V and 5 from J, leaving 5 bases between them. The germline V gene encodes CDR1 MNHEY and CDR2 SVGEGT. The CDR3 contains 12 residues. This CDR3 is CASSYSPHEQYF. In DNA, the CDR3 is TGTGCCAGCAGTTACTCGCCCCACGAGCAGTACTTC.

This clonotype was seen more than once but under ten times. This chain connects TRBV29-1 to TRBJ2-7, with 10 bases fitting TRBD1. V shed 3 bases, J shed 3 bases, and the junction held 2 bases outside the gene matches. There are 13 residues in the CDR3. Germline CDR1 is SQVTM and CDR2 is ANQGSEA. For the CDR3, the DNA is TGCAGCGTTGAGACAGGGGGCAACTACGAGCAGTACTTC. It specifies CSVETGGNYEQYF.

The chain links TRBV3-1 to TRBJ1-2; TRBD1 matches at 9 bases. Germline CDR1 LGHDT, CDR2 YNNKEL (reference sequence). The CDR3 covers 14 residues. V dropped 4 bases and J dropped 7; count of bases not matched to a gene: 7. CDR3 DNA sequence: TGTGCCAGCAGCCCTAAGGACAGGGGAGGTGGCTACACCTTC. It yields the protein CASSPKDRGGGYTF. Based on the CDR3 plus reference TRBV3-1 and TRBJ1-2, the full variable domain is DTAVSQTPKYLVTQMGNDKSIKCEQNLGHDTMYWYKQDSKKFLKIMFSYNNKELIINETVPNRFSPKSPDKAHLNLHINSLELGDSAVYFCASSPKDRGGGYTFGSGTRLTVV.

This chain joins TRBV5-1 and TRBJ1-1; 7 bases line up with TRBD1. Trimming at V came to 0 bases and at J to 3 bases, leaving 8 bases not matched to a gene. This CDR3 is built from 16 residues. Germline V CDR1 and CDR2: SGHRS, YFSETQ. The CDR3 DNA reads as TGCGCCAGCAGCTTGGTACAGGGGACTTGGGACACTGAAGCTTTCTTT. Its protein is CASSLVQGTWDTEAFF.

Only a few counts were recorded for this clonotype. V gene TRBV7-2 combines with J gene TRBJ2-1, with 13 bases that match TRBD2. The CDR3 is 17 residues long. V dropped 5 bases and J dropped 8; count of bases not matched to a gene: 12. Germline V gene lookup returns CDR1 SGHTA and CDR2 FQGNSA. The chain's CDR3 is CASSPGLAGPSLDEQFF. The DNA of the CDR3 is TGTGCCAGCAGCCCGGGACTAGCGGGACCTAGTTTAGATGAGCAGTTCTTC. Filled out from reference TRBV7-2 and TRBJ2-1, the complete variable domain reads GAGVSQSPSNKVTEKGKDVELRCDPISGHTALYWYRQSLGQGLEFLIYFQGNSAPDKSGLPSDRFSAERTGGSVSTLTIQRTQQEDSAVYLCASSPGLAGPSLDEQFFGPGTRLTVL.

The V call is TRBV27, the J call TRBJ2-1; D perhaps matches TRBD1 (5 bases). Germline assignment: CDR1 MNHEY and CDR2 SMNVEV (reference sequence). CDR3 size: 16 residues. Deletions cut 4 bases from V and 7 bases from J, with 20 bases between. The CDR3 DNA follows: TGTGCCAGCAGTTCCGGTGGGGCACACTCGGAAAATGAGCAGTTCTTC. It translates to CASSSGGAHSENEQFF.

A few counts support this clonotype. The CDR3: CASSLGVGHGYTF. The CDR3 region has the DNA TGTGCCAGCAGCTTAGGAGTAGGTCATGGCTACACCTTC. This chain uses TRBV7-2 with TRBJ1-2; D remains ambiguous. V was trimmed by 1 base and J by 6 bases, leaving 9 bases between them. The CDR3 covers 13 residues. Germline CDR1 SGHTA, CDR2 FQGNSA.

This sequence joins TRBV4-2 and TRBJ2-3, with TRBD2 identical over 9 bases. V lost 0 bases, J lost 5 bases, and 15 bases stayed unmatched. CDR1 and CDR2 from the germline V gene are LGHNA and YNFKEQ. CDR3 length equals 19 residues. In DNA form, the CDR3 reads TGTGCCAGCAGCCAAGATCGGGGCGGGAGGGCCGTGGGGGTAGATACGCAGTATTTT. This sequence encodes CASSQDRGGRAVGVDTQYF.

This clonotype was seen only a few times. The chain uses TRBV29-1 and TRBJ2-3; TRBD2 matches at 8 bases. This CDR3 comprises 14 residues. The ends lost 2 bases at V and 1 base at J; junction bases unmatched: 2. Germline CDR1 is SQVTM and CDR2 is ANQGSEA. The CDR3 protein is CSVEPGRGTDTQYF. DNA for the CDR3: TGCAGCGTTGAACCCGGGAGGGGCACAGATACGCAGTATTTT.

This chain links TRBV20-1 with TRBJ1-5; D perhaps matches TRBD1 (6 bases). This CDR3 spans 13 amino acids. Germline CDR1 is DFQATT and CDR2 is SNEGSKA (reference sequence). Trimming removed 2 bases from V and 5 bases from J, with 10 bases in between. This CDR3 reads CSARRQGHQPQHF. For the CDR3, the DNA is TGCAGTGCTAGACGGCAGGGGCATCAGCCCCAGCATTTT.

J is TRBJ1-1 and V is TRBV10-3; TRBD1 matches 8 bases. V lost 6 bases to trimming and J lost 1 base; unmatched junction nucleotides: 4. CDR1 and CDR2 (germline): ENHRY, SYGVKD. The CDR3 is made up of 14 amino acids. The CDR3 protein is CAIRDRVENTEAFF. The CDR3 nucleotides are TGTGCCATCAGGGACAGGGTGGAGAACACTGAAGCTTTCTTT.

This chain connects TRBV11-2 to TRBJ2-1, with 10 nucleotides matching TRBD2. CDR1 is SGHAT, CDR2 FQNNGV, per germline. The length of the CDR3 is 18 residues. The V gene end was trimmed by 2 bases and the J gene end by 2 bases; junction bases not matched to a gene: 9. The chain's CDR3 is CASSLIIGLADTYNEQFF. In DNA, the CDR3 is TGTGCCAGCAGCTTAATTATCGGACTAGCGGATACCTACAATGAGCAGTTCTTC.